Shown below are 27 T cell receptor beta chains from a single sample sequenced in a study of blood T cell repertoires in COVID-19. Assay used: immunoSEQ multiplex PCR; TCRdb lists only in-frame clones, some missing. The repertoire has 140,000 to 150,000 clones, 70% to 90% of them found once; the top ten carry around 8%. Sequenced material: peripheral blood. The receptors here all came from a woman in her sixties with COVID-19, enrolled during active disease.

J is TRBJ1-4 and V is TRBV15, with D unresolved. The V end was cut by 3 bases, the J end by 3 bases, with 20 bases between. The length of the CDR3 is 18 residues. Germline CDR1 is LNHNV and CDR2 is YYDKDF (reference sequence). The CDR3 reads CATSSTQLGEYANEKLFF. The CDR3 DNA follows: TGTGCCACCAGCAGTACTCAGTTGGGCGAGTACGCTAATGAAAAACTGTTTTTT.

This sequence joins TRBV24-1 and TRBJ2-2; TRBD1 agrees at 11 bases. CDR1 is KGHDR, CDR2 SFDVKD, per germline. V gave up 3 bases and J gave up 5 bases; unmatched junction bases: 4. This CDR3 is built from 16 residues. CDR3 bases: TGTGCCACCAGTGATCCGGGACAGGGGGGTACCGGGGAGCTGTTTTTT. This codes for CATSDPGQGGTGELFF.

This clone was observed a single time. The rearrangement uses TRBV7-3 and TRBJ1-2; 9 positions agree with TRBD1. Trimming cost V 6 bases and J 5 bases; bases outside gene matches: 10. Germline V gene sequence: CDR1 SGHTA, CDR2 FQGTGA. The CDR3 is made up of 15 amino acids. CDR3 amino acids: CASRTTGGEGYGYTF. The CDR3 coding sequence is TGTGCCAGCAGGACTACAGGGGGCGAAGGGTATGGCTACACCTTC.

V and J are TRBV5-1 and TRBJ2-3, with TRBD2 matching 8 bases. The V and J ends lost 4 bases and 0 bases, in that order; junction bases with no gene match: 10. Looked up from germline, CDR1 is SGHRS and CDR2 is YFSETQ. This CDR3 is 17 amino acids long. The CDR3 spells CASSVFPSGGSTDTQYF. DNA for the CDR3: TGCGCCAGCAGCGTTTTCCCCAGCGGGGGAAGCACAGATACGCAGTATTTT.

The CDR3 sequence is CASTRGVEYYGYTF. CDR3 sequence (DNA): TGCGCCAGCACCAGGGGTGTGGAATACTATGGCTACACCTTC. This sequence joins TRBV5-1 and TRBJ1-2, with D possibly TRBD1 on 6 matching bases. This CDR3 comprises 14 residues. Looked up from germline, CDR1 is SGHRS and CDR2 is YFSETQ. Trimming took off 6 bases at V and 3 bases at J, with 15 bases between the two ends.

This chain joins TRBV12-3 or TRBV12-4 and TRBJ1-1; the D gene is possibly TRBD1 (6 bases). The CDR3 sequence is 13 residues long. With 8 bases removed from V and 1 base from J, the gap between germline ends came to 11 bases. The CDR3 here is CASEMTGNTEAFF. The CDR3 nucleotides are TGTGCCAGCGAAATGACAGGGAACACTGAAGCTTTCTTT.

The chain employs TRBV7-8 and TRBJ2-2; 9 bases are a match to TRBD2. The CDR3 totals 17 residues. The germline V gene has CDR1 SGHVS and CDR2 FQNEAQ. V dropped 5 bases and J dropped 2; count of bases not matched to a gene: 9. CDR3 loop: CASSPRGSGGNTGELFF. CDR3 coding DNA: TGTGCCAGCAGCCCACGCGGTAGCGGGGGTAACACCGGGGAGCTGTTTTTT.

Ten or more counts support this clone. The chain links TRBV5-6 to TRBJ1-6, with D possibly being TRBD1 (6 bases). The CDR3 runs 16 residues. Trimming took 4 bases from V and 7 from J, leaving 18 bases between them. Germline V gene data show CDR1 as SGHDT and CDR2 as YYEEEE. Here the CDR3 reads CASSGHTGSVNSPLHF. In DNA, the CDR3 is TGTGCCAGCAGCGGCCATACAGGGTCAGTAAATTCACCCCTCCACTTT.

The J gene is TRBJ2-7, the V gene TRBV7-2; TRBD1 agrees at 8 bases. Trimming cost V 1 base and J 3 bases; bases outside gene matches: 5. The CDR3 has 15 residues. From germline, CDR1 is SGHTA and CDR2 FQGNSA. The CDR3 DNA is TGTGCCAGCAGCTTAGTCGGGACAGGCAACTACGAGCAGTACTTC. Its translation: CASSLVGTGNYEQYF.

The chain combines TRBV6-5 with TRBJ1-5; 10 bases are a match to TRBD1. V shed 6 bases, J shed 7 bases, and the junction held 6 bases outside the gene matches. CDR3 size: 14 residues. Germline CDR1 reads MNHEY; CDR2 reads SVGAGI. The CDR3 region is CASSPGQGWQPQHF. The CDR3 region has the DNA TGTGCCAGCAGCCCGGGACAGGGGTGGCAGCCCCAGCATTTT.

V usage is TRBV27 and J usage is TRBJ2-5; possibly TRBD1 for D (6 bases). V was pared by 5 bases and J by 5 bases, with 15 bases between. CDR3 length: 14 amino acids. Per germline, CDR1 MNHEY and CDR2 SMNVEV (reference sequence). The DNA for the CDR3 is TGTGCCAGCAGTGATAGACAGGTTGGCGAGACCCAGTACTTC. Translated: CASSDRQVGETQYF.

The V gene is TRBV28, the J gene TRBJ1-4, with D perhaps TRBD1 (5 bases). V lost 5 bases, J lost 3 bases, and 16 bases lay in between. This CDR3 is built from 16 residues. Germline V gene sequence: CDR1 MDHEN, CDR2 SYDVKM. The CDR3 region is CASSRDAGGANEKLFF. DNA of the CDR3: TGTGCCAGCAGTAGGGACGCCGGGGGGGCTAATGAAAAACTGTTTTTT.

This sequence joins TRBV12-5 and TRBJ2-1; D is undetermined. Germline lookup yields CDR1 LGHNT and CDR2 FRNRAP. V was pared by 6 bases and J by 9 bases, with 9 bases between. This CDR3 is built from 11 residues. CDR3: CASGLYGEQFF. CDR3 in DNA: TGTGCTAGTGGCCTCTACGGTGAGCAGTTCTTC.

The V call is TRBV19, the J call TRBJ1-1; no firm D call. V gave up 4 bases and J gave up 6 bases, with 15 bases separating them. The V gene's germline CDR1 is LNHDA and CDR2 SQIVND (reference sequence). The CDR3 has 14 residues. For the CDR3, the DNA is TGTGCCAGTAGTAATCCCGGGGTACAAGCTGAAGCTTTCTTT. Translation: CASSNPGVQAEAFF.

V gene TRBV18 combines with J gene TRBJ2-1, with a weak D call TRBD1 (6 bases). The CDR3 contains 16 residues. Between the trimmed V and J ends, which lost 4 bases and 6 bases, there was a span of 19 bases. The V gene's germline CDR1 is KGHSH and CDR2 LQKENI. The CDR3 reads CASSLSPGRGGNEQFF. The CDR3 DNA follows: TGTGCCAGCTCACTTTCGCCGGGGAGAGGGGGCAATGAGCAGTTCTTC. The variable domain in full, completed from reference TRBV18 and TRBJ2-1, reads NAGVMQNPRHLVRRRGQEARLRCSPMKGHSHVYWYRQLPEEGLKFMVYLQKENIIDESGMPKERFSAEFPKEGPSILRIQQVVRGDSAAYFCASSLSPGRGGNEQFFGPGTRLTVL.

This chain uses TRBV7-9 with TRBJ2-3, with TRBD1 matching 7 bases. With V trimmed by 3 bases and J by 2 bases, 5 bases remained unmatched. In germline, CDR1 is SEHNR, CDR2 FQNEAQ (reference sequence). The CDR3 loop spans 15 amino acids. CDR3 nucleotide sequence: TGTGCCAGCAGCTTCCGGGACAGAGTCACAGATACGCAGTATTTT. Translating gives CASSFRDRVTDTQYF.

The chain combines TRBV5-4 with TRBJ1-2; TRBD1 is a possible D gene (5 bases). Trimming removed 4 bases at V and 9 bases at J, with 19 bases between. The CDR3 loop spans 14 amino acids. CDR1 is SGHNT and CDR2 is YYREEE in the germline V gene (reference sequence). CDR3 sequence (DNA): TGTGCCAGCAGCGACTCCGGGACTCTGGTACGCTACACCTTC. It codes for CASSDSGTLVRYTF.

The chain couples TRBV4-2 to TRBJ1-5; TRBD1 agrees at 7 bases. Unmatched junction bases numbered 6, after V lost 4 bases and J lost 6 bases. Germline lookup yields CDR1 LGHNA and CDR2 YNFKEQ. This CDR3 spans 14 amino acids. This CDR3 is CASSLHRGPQPQHF. The CDR3 nucleotides are TGTGCCAGCAGCCTTCACAGGGGCCCTCAGCCCCAGCATTTT.

V gene TRBV7-2 combines with J gene TRBJ1-2; D is unresolved. V gave up 4 bases and J gave up 7 bases, with 13 bases separating them. The CDR3 consists of 13 residues. Germline-derived CDR1 and CDR2 are SGHTA and FQGNSA. For the CDR3, the DNA is TGTGCCAGCAGCTACGACACGAGGGCTGGCTACACCTTC. This codes for CASSYDTRAGYTF.

This chain links TRBV6-4 with TRBJ2-3, with 9 bases matching TRBD1. The CDR3 length is 15 residues. CDR1 is MRHNA and CDR2 is SNTAGT in the germline V gene. With V trimmed by 8 bases and J by 0 bases, 6 bases remained unmatched. This CDR3 is CASGPGTGSTDTQYF. CDR3 nucleotide sequence: TGTGCCAGCGGCCCCGGGACAGGGAGCACAGATACGCAGTATTTT.

The V gene is TRBV3-1 (or the pseudogene TRBV3-2), the J gene TRBJ1-4; D is perhaps TRBD1 (6 bases). From germline, CDR1 is LGHDT and CDR2 YNNKEL (reference sequence). CDR3 length: 20 residues. Trimming took off 3 bases at V and 2 bases at J, with 25 bases between the two ends. CDR3 sequence reads: CASSQGANWDQTGTNEKLFF. The CDR3 coding sequence is TGTGCCAGCAGCCAGGGGGCAAATTGGGACCAAACAGGGACTAATGAAAAACTGTTTTTT.

The chain couples TRBV18 to TRBJ2-3; 7 bases are shared with TRBD2. The length of the CDR3 is 15 residues. Per the germline V gene, CDR1 is KGHSH and CDR2 is LQKENI. V trimming: 2 bases; J trimming: 2 bases; junction bases outside the gene matches: 4. CDR3: CASSPGAGVTDTQYF. The CDR3 coding sequence is TGTGCCAGCTCACCAGGTGCGGGGGTCACAGATACGCAGTATTTT. The full variable domain, with the rest looked up from reference TRBV18 and TRBJ2-3, is NAGVMQNPRHLVRRRGQEARLRCSPMKGHSHVYWYRQLPEEGLKFMVYLQKENIIDESGMPKERFSAEFPKEGPSILRIQQVVRGDSAAYFCASSPGAGVTDTQYFGPGTRLTVL.

The rearrangement uses TRBV10-1 and TRBJ2-5; perhaps TRBD1 as D (6 bases). Trimming pared 0 bases from V and 3 bases from J, leaving 8 bases between. The CDR3 length is 14 residues. In germline, CDR1 is WNHNN, CDR2 SYGVQD (reference sequence). CDR3 in DNA: TGCGCCAGCAGTGAGTCTGGGACAAAAGAGACCCAGTACTTC. Amino acids: CASSESGTKETQYF.

This clone has just a few counts. V is TRBV5-1 and J is TRBJ1-6; 8 bases agree with TRBD1. The CDR3 contains 13 residues. The germline gives CDR1 SGHRS, CDR2 YFSETQ. V was clipped by 3 bases and J by 10 bases; unmatched bases: 3. The CDR3: CASSSGGRSPLHF. The CDR3 DNA sequence: TGCGCCAGCAGCTCAGGGGGCAGGTCACCCCTCCACTTT.

The rearrangement links TRBV4-1 to TRBJ2-2; tentatively, D is TRBD2 (6 bases). The germline CDR1 and CDR2 sequences are MGHRA and YSYEKL. Between the trimmed V and J ends, which lost 2 bases and 5 bases, there was a span of 9 bases. The CDR3 consists of 14 residues. This CDR3 is CASSQSTRTGELFF. For the CDR3, the DNA is TGCGCCAGCAGCCAATCGACTAGGACCGGGGAGCTGTTTTTT.

The genes are TRBV5-1 and TRBJ1-1; D might be TRBD1 (5 bases). The germline V gene has CDR1 SGHRS and CDR2 YFSETQ. Deletions cut 4 bases from V and 6 bases from J, with 16 bases between. The CDR3 length is 14 residues. This CDR3 is CASSPGGAGAEAFF. DNA for the CDR3: TGCGCCAGCAGCCCGGGAGGGGCAGGTGCTGAAGCTTTCTTT. Supplemented by reference TRBV5-1 and TRBJ1-1, the full variable domain reads KAGVTQTPRYLIKTRGQQVTLSCSPISGHRSVSWYQQTPGQGLQFLFEYFSETQRNKGNFPGRFSGRQFSNSRSEMNVSTLELGDSALYLCASSPGGAGAEAFFGQGTRLTVV.

The chain joins TRBV6-5 to TRBJ2-7; D may be TRBD2 (7 bases). The CDR3 loop spans 16 amino acids. Germline values: CDR1 MNHEY, CDR2 SVGAGI. The germline V and J ends were trimmed by 0 bases and 4 bases, with 16 bases remaining between them. This CDR3 is CASSYSRGALGYEQYF. In nucleotides, the CDR3 is TGTGCCAGCAGTTACTCCCGGGGGGCATTGGGGTACGAGCAGTACTTC.